Listed below are T cell receptor beta chains from one sample, sequenced in a study of siplizumab effects on memory and regulatory T cells. Using immunoSEQ multiplex PCR, the repertoire was profiled, and TCRdb retains in-frame clones only, with some absent. The data show more than 85,000 clones, with around 90% seen just once and about 15% held by the top ten. Input material: CD4+ T cells sorted from blood. These receptors all stem from a human donor in good health. The conserved cysteine and the conserved F or W are not part of the CDR3 here. The order of the fields is J gene, CDR3 length, V gene, CDR3 protein.

j_call: TRBJ2-1
cdr3_length: 13
v_call: TRBV5-1
cdr3_aa: ASSNSGSTYNEQF

j_call: TRBJ2-5
cdr3_length: 13
v_call: TRBV28
cdr3_aa: ASTPLSGAQETQY

j_call: TRBJ1-1
cdr3_length: 13
v_call: TRBV4-1
cdr3_aa: ASSQWPPRNTEAF

j_call: TRBJ1-2
cdr3_length: 11
v_call: TRBV5-1
cdr3_aa: ASTPGTDYGYT

j_call: TRBJ2-5
cdr3_length: 12
v_call: TRBV19
cdr3_aa: ASSSQGARETQY

j_call: TRBJ1-4
cdr3_length: 13
v_call: TRBV7-9
cdr3_aa: ASILGQGTNEKLF

j_call: TRBJ2-1
cdr3_length: 9
v_call: TRBV11-2
cdr3_aa: ASSIRQIAF

j_call: TRBJ2-7
cdr3_length: 12
v_call: TRBV4-2
cdr3_aa: ASSPSGPNERQY

j_call: TRBJ1-2
cdr3_length: 12
v_call: TRBV2
cdr3_aa: ARTRTGVVKGYT

j_call: TRBJ2-7
cdr3_length: 12
v_call: TRBV6-1
cdr3_aa: ASNPSGGTGEQY

j_call: TRBJ2-2
cdr3_length: 12
v_call: TRBV9
cdr3_aa: ASSVVPGPGELF

j_call: TRBJ2-3
cdr3_length: 13
v_call: TRBV5-1
cdr3_aa: ASTQSPIYTDTQY

j_call: TRBJ1-5
cdr3_length: 13
v_call: TRBV19
cdr3_aa: ASSMTQNSNQPQH

j_call: TRBJ2-3
cdr3_length: 9
v_call: TRBV20-1
cdr3_aa: SAELTDTQY

j_call: TRBJ2-5
cdr3_length: 12
v_call: TRBV11-2
cdr3_aa: ASSQINSIETQY

j_call: TRBJ1-1
cdr3_length: 13
v_call: TRBV10-3
cdr3_aa: AISESGDRYTEAF

j_call: TRBJ2-7
cdr3_length: 13
v_call: TRBV18
cdr3_aa: ASSLSSGVQGEQY

j_call: TRBJ1-6
cdr3_length: 12
v_call: TRBV6-6
cdr3_aa: ASRTTGISSPLH

j_call: TRBJ2-6
cdr3_length: 16
v_call: TRBV5-1
cdr3_aa: ASSIGQGITSGANVLT

j_call: TRBJ2-7
cdr3_length: 13
v_call: TRBV18
cdr3_aa: ASSPYTRGSYEQY

j_call: TRBJ1-3
cdr3_length: 14
v_call: TRBV27
cdr3_aa: ASSPPGPVLGNTIY

j_call: TRBJ2-3
cdr3_length: 16
v_call: TRBV5-1
cdr3_aa: ASSKGLAGGTSTDTQY

j_call: TRBJ1-5
cdr3_length: 11
v_call: TRBV29-1
cdr3_aa: SVRQDSNQPQH

j_call: TRBJ1-2
cdr3_length: 12
v_call: TRBV6-6
cdr3_aa: ASSYSGQGNGYT

j_call: TRBJ2-1
cdr3_length: 13
v_call: TRBV5-1
cdr3_aa: ASSTGTSGNNEQF

j_call: TRBJ2-1
cdr3_length: 14
v_call: TRBV6-6
cdr3_aa: ASSYSGAGGYNEQF

j_call: TRBJ2-7
cdr3_length: 12
v_call: TRBV15
cdr3_aa: ATSRDPSFSEQY

j_call: TRBJ2-5
cdr3_length: 12
v_call: TRBV4-1
cdr3_aa: ASSWGRNQETQY

j_call: TRBJ1-1
cdr3_length: 12
v_call: TRBV5-1
cdr3_aa: ASSLGTRNTEAF

j_call: TRBJ2-7
cdr3_length: 16
v_call: TRBV14
cdr3_aa: ASSQARWIAGNSYEQY

j_call: TRBJ2-5
cdr3_length: 14
v_call: TRBV5-1
cdr3_aa: ATIGMQTASQETQY

j_call: TRBJ1-2
cdr3_length: 12
v_call: TRBV6-5
cdr3_aa: ASSHSGRPYGYT

j_call: TRBJ2-7
cdr3_length: 14
v_call: TRBV21-1
cdr3_aa: ASSKSGTGHSYEQY

j_call: TRBJ2-1
cdr3_length: 16
v_call: TRBV27
cdr3_aa: ASSLYVQGRFSYNEQF

j_call: TRBJ1-2
cdr3_length: 11
v_call: TRBV7-9
cdr3_aa: ATDPTAGDGYT

j_call: TRBJ2-7
cdr3_length: 11
v_call: TRBV25-1
cdr3_aa: ASSAGASYEQY

j_call: TRBJ2-5
cdr3_length: 14
v_call: TRBV10-3
cdr3_aa: AISRADSGRKETQY

j_call: TRBJ2-7
cdr3_length: 13
v_call: TRBV11-3
cdr3_aa: ASSRGRRVGYEQY

j_call: TRBJ2-3
cdr3_length: 9
v_call: TRBV6-4
cdr3_aa: ASESSDTQY

j_call: TRBJ2-1
cdr3_length: 13
v_call: TRBV18
cdr3_aa: ASSSAGTGYNEQF

j_call: TRBJ2-3
cdr3_length: 13
v_call: TRBV6-5
cdr3_aa: ASSSSGRAKDTQY

j_call: TRBJ2-7
cdr3_length: 13
v_call: TRBV7-9
cdr3_aa: ASSLALADSYEQY

j_call: TRBJ2-1
cdr3_length: 16
v_call: TRBV27
cdr3_aa: ASSPPVRVAGGIDEQF

j_call: TRBJ2-5
cdr3_length: 11
v_call: TRBV30
cdr3_aa: AWSVAGDETQY

j_call: TRBJ2-1
cdr3_length: 11
v_call: TRBV7-9
cdr3_aa: ASSRGSYNEQF

j_call: TRBJ2-5
cdr3_length: 13
v_call: TRBV4-1
cdr3_aa: ASSQGDRDQETQY

j_call: TRBJ1-1
cdr3_length: 9
v_call: TRBV28
cdr3_aa: ASSRNTEAF

j_call: TRBJ2-7
cdr3_length: 13
v_call: TRBV14
cdr3_aa: ASSQGNRGTYEQY

j_call: TRBJ2-3
cdr3_length: 12
v_call: TRBV6-1
cdr3_aa: ASSEDRTTDTQY